This record covers a single T cell receptor (beta chain). As yet, its antigen is unknown. The source of the sample is a study of graft-versus-host responses after intestinal transplantation. Whole-study results and caveats: Allografts of patients with graft-donor T cell macrochimerism showed high graft-versus-host to host-versus-graft clone ratios.

The method was immunoSEQ multiplex PCR; TCRdb's version includes in-frame clones alone and lacks a portion of them. Here the sample spans about 88,000 clones, almost 90% being singletons. Trimming removed 0 bases from V and 4 bases from J, with 12 bases in between. The CDR3 is made up of 15 amino acids. Germline loops: CDR1 LGHNA, CDR2 YNFKEQ. The source was unstimulated CD4+ T cells sorted from spleen or lymph node cells, collected before intestinal transplant. The source of this sequence is a human donor who received an intestinal transplant. The chain combines TRBV4-2 with TRBJ1-1; tentative D call: TRBD1 (5 bases). The CDR3 here is CASSQDPRGGTEAFF. In DNA form, the CDR3 reads TGTGCCAGCAGCCAAGATCCGAGGGGAGGCACTGAAGCTTTCTTT.